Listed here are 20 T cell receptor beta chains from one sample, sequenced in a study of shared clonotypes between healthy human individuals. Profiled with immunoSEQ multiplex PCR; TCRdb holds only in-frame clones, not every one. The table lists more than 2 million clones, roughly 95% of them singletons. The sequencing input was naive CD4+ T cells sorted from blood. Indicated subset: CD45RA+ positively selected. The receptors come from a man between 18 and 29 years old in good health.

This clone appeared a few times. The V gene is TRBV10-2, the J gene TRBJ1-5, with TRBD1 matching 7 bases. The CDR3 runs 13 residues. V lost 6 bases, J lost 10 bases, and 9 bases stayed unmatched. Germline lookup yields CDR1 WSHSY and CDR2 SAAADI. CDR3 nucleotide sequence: TGCGCCAGCAGCCCAGGGGGTTCAAATCCCCAGCATTTT. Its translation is CASSPGGSNPQHF.

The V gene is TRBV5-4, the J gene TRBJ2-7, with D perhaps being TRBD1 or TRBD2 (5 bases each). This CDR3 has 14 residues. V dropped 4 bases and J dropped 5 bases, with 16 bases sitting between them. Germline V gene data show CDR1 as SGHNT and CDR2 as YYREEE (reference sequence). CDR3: CASSPGTTPHEQYF. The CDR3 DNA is TGTGCCAGCAGCCCGGGGACCACCCCTCACGAGCAGTACTTC.

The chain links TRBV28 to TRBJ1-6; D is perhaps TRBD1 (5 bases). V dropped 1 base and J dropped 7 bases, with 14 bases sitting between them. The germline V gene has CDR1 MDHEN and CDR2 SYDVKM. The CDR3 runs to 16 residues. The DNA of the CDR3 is TGTGCCAGCAGTTTATCGTCGGCAGGGAGGAATTCACCCCTCCACTTT. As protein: CASSLSSAGRNSPLHF.

CDR3 sequence: CASSFPGTRGNTIYF. The CDR3 DNA follows: TGTGCCAGCAGCTTCCCGGGGACGAGAGGAAACACCATATATTTT. The genes are TRBV7-9 and TRBJ1-3; maybe TRBD1 (5 bases). Germline CDR1 SEHNR, CDR2 FQNEAQ (reference sequence). The CDR3 runs 15 residues. The V end was cut by 3 bases, the J end by 4 bases, with 13 bases between.

The CDR3 DNA reads as TGTGCCAGCAGTTTTACTCAGGCTGGGGCCAACGTCCTGACTTTC. It is translated as CASSFTQAGANVLTF. The J gene is TRBJ2-6, the V gene TRBV27; D unresolved. Deletions cut 3 bases from V and 2 bases from J, with 8 bases between. Germline V lookup: CDR1 MNHEY, CDR2 SMNVEV (reference sequence). There are 15 residues in the CDR3.

Written as DNA, the CDR3 is TGTGCCAGCAGTGAACGACGGAGGGACGAGCAGTACTTC. Translated: CASSERRRDEQYF. The rearrangement joins TRBV2 to TRBJ2-7; a possible D gene is TRBD2 (6 bases). Trimming shortened V by 2 bases and J by 5 bases, and 10 bases separated the two germline ends. In germline, CDR1 is SNHLY, CDR2 FYNNEI. The CDR3 loop spans 13 amino acids.

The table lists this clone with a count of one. The CDR3 spells CASSQDRGSGNTIYF. CDR3 bases: TGTGCCAGCAGCCAAGACAGGGGATCTGGAAACACCATATATTTT. The gene calls are TRBV5-8 and TRBJ1-3, with 8 bases that match TRBD1. V was clipped by 4 bases and J by 1 base; unmatched bases: 4. The germline V gene has CDR1 SGHTS and CDR2 YDEGEE. The CDR3 runs to 15 residues.

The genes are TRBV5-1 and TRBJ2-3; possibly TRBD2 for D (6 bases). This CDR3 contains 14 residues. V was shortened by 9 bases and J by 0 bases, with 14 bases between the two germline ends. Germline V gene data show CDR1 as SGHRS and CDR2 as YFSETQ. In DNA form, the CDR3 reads TGCGCCACCAGTCCGGGGGAAAGCACAGATACGCAGTATTTT. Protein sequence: CATSPGESTDTQYF.

DNA for the CDR3: TGCGCCAGCAGCGATACACAAAACACTGAAGCTTTCTTT. Translating gives CASSDTQNTEAFF. The genes are TRBV5-1 and TRBJ1-1; D remains unclear. Germline CDR1 reads SGHRS; CDR2 reads YFSETQ. CDR3 length equals 13 residues. V lost 4 bases to trimming and J lost 2 bases, with 9 bases between them.

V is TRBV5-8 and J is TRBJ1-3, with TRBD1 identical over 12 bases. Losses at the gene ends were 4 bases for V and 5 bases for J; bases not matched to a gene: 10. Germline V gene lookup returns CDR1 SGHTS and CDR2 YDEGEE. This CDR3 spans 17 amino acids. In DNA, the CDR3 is TGTGCCAGCAGCGTCCACGCCGGGACAGGGGGCAGAAACACCATATATTTT. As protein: CASSVHAGTGGRNTIYF. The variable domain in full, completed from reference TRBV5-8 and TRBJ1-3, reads EAGVTQSPTHLIKTRGQQATLRCSPISGHTSVYWYQQALGLGLQFLLWYDEGEERNRGNFPPRFSGRQFPNYSSELNVNALELEDSALYLCASSVHAGTGGRNTIYFGEGSWLTVV.

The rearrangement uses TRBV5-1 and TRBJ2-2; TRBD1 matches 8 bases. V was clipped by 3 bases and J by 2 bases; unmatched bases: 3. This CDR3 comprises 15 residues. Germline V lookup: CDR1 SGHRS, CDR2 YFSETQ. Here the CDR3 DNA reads TGCGCCAGCAGCTACCAGGGGGCCAACACCGGGGAGCTGTTTTTT. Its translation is CASSYQGANTGELFF.

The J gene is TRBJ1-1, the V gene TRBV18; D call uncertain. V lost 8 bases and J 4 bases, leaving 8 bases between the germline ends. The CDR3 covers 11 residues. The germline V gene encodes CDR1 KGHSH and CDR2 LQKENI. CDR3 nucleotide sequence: TGTGCCAGCGGGGTTGGCACTGAAGCTTTCTTT. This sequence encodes CASGVGTEAFF.

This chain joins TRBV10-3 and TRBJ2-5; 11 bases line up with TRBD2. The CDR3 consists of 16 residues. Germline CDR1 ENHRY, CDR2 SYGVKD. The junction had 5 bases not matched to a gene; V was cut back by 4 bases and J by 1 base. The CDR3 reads CAISGTSGFSQETQYF. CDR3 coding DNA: TGTGCCATCAGTGGGACTAGCGGGTTTTCCCAAGAGACCCAGTACTTC.

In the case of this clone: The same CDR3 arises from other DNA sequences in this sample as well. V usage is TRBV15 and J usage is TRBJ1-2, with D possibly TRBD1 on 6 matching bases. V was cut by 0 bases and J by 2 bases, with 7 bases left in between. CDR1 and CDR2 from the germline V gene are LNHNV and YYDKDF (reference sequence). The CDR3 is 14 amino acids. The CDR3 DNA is TGTGCCACCAGCAGAGATCAGGGGAACTATGGCTACACCTTC. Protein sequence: CATSRDQGNYGYTF.

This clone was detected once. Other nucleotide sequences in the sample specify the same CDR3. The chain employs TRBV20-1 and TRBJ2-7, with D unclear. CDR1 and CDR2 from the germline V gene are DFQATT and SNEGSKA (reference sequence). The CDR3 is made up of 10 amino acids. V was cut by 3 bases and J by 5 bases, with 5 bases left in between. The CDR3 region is CSASSHEQYF. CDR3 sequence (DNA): TGCAGTGCTAGTTCCCACGAGCAGTACTTC.

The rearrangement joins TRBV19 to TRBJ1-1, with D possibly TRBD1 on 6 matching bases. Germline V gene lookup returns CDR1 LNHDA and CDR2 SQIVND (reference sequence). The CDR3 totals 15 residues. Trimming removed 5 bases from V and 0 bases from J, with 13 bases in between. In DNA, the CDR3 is TGTGCCAGTAGTCCACAGGGAGGGGTGAACACTGAAGCTTTCTTT. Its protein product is CASSPQGGVNTEAFF.

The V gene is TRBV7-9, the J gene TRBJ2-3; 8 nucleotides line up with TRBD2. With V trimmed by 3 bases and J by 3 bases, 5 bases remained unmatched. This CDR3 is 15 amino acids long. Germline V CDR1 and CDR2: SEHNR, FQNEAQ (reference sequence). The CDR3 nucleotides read TGTGCCAGCAGCTTTGGGACTAGTCTGACAGATACGCAGTATTTT. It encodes CASSFGTSLTDTQYF.

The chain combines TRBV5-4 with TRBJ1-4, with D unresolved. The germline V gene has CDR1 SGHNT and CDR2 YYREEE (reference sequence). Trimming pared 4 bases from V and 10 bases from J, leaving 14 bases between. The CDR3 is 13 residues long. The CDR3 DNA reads TGTGCCAGCAGCCCCAGCCCCGTCGGAAAACTGTTTTTT. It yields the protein CASSPSPVGKLFF.

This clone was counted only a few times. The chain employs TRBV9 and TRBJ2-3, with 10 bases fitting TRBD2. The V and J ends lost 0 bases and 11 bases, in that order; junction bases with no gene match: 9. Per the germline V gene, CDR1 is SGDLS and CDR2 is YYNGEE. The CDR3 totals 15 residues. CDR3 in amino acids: CASSVESGRALGQYF. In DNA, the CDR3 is TGTGCCAGCAGCGTAGAGAGCGGGAGGGCCCTCGGGCAGTATTTT.

The CDR3 sequence: CAWSPPSKAGRYGYTF. CDR3 DNA sequence: TGTGCCTGGAGTCCCCCCTCGAAAGCGGGGAGGTATGGCTACACCTTC. The chain uses TRBV30 and TRBJ1-2, with D hard to call. The CDR3 covers 16 residues. V gave up 2 bases and J gave up 5 bases, with 21 bases separating them. Per the germline V gene, CDR1 is GTSNPN and CDR2 is SVGIG (reference sequence). The full variable domain, its missing parts supplied by reference TRBV30 and TRBJ1-2, is SQTIHQWPATLVQPVGSPLSLECTVEGTSNPNLYWYRQAAGRGLQLLFYSVGIGQISSEVPQNLSASRPQDRQFILSSKKLLLSDSGFYLCAWSPPSKAGRYGYTFGSGTRLTVV.